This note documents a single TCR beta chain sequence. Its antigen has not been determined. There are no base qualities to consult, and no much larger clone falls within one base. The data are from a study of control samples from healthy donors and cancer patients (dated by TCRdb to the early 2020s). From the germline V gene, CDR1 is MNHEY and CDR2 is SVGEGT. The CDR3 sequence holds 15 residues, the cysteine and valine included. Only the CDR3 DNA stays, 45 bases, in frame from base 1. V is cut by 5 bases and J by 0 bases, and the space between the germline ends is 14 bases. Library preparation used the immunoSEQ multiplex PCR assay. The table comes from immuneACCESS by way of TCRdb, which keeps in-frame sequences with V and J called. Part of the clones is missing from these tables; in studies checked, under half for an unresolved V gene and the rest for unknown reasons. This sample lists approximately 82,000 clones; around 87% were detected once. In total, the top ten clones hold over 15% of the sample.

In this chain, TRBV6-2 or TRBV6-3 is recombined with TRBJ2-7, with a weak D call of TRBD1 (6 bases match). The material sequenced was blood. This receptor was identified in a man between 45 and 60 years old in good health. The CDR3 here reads CASSVRGVDSYEQYV. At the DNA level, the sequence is TGTGCCAGCAGTGTCAGGGGTGTAGACTCCTACGAGCAGTACGTC.